A single sample gave rise to the 15 T cell receptor beta chains below, sequenced in a study of response to subunit inactivated influenza vaccine. TCRdb ran MiXCR on the RT-PCR reads and lists one entry per CDR3 protein. This sample has about 650,000 distinct CDR3 sequences; 11% to 15% occur once, and the top ten carry 7.5% to 8%. The input for sequencing was PBMCs from blood, taken roughly 2 weeks before vaccination. These receptors were collected from a middle-aged man who received an inactivated influenza vaccine.

CDR3 protein: CASSVLGTGGGEQYF. CDR3 in DNA: TGTGCCAGCAGCGTACTCGGGACAGGGGGAGGAGAGCAGTACTTC. This chain links TRBV9 with TRBJ2-7, with 11 bases aligning to TRBD1. The CDR3 consists of 15 residues. Germline lookup yields CDR1 SGDLS and CDR2 YYNGEE. V shed 1 base and J 7 bases; nucleotides not matched to a gene: 7.

The CDR3 DNA follows: TGTGCCAGCAGGCCCGGGGGACAAGAGACCCAGTACTTC. This encodes CASRPGGQETQYF. The chain is built from TRBV7-9 and TRBJ2-5; possibly TRBD2 for D (6 bases). There are 13 residues in the CDR3. Between the trimmed V and J ends, which lost 6 bases and 2 bases, there was a span of 10 bases. The V gene's germline CDR1 is SEHNR and CDR2 FQNEAQ (reference sequence).

This clonotype showed up just a few times. The V call is TRBV4-1, the J call TRBJ2-4; 13 bases are a match to TRBD2. J was trimmed by 0 bases and V by 3 bases; bases with no gene match: 14. Germline CDR1 is MGHRA and CDR2 is YSYEKL. This CDR3 is built from 21 residues. CDR3 nucleotides: TGCGCCAGCAGCCAGGTTGGCCCGACTAGCGGGGGGCCGATAGCCAAAAACATTCAGTACTTC. This translates into CASSQVGPTSGGPIAKNIQYF.

The CDR3 sequence is CASSERTGGGYGQFF. In DNA, the CDR3 is TGTGCCAGCAGTGAAAGGACAGGGGGGGGTTATGGGCAGTTCTTC. The V call is TRBV25-1, the J call TRBJ2-1, with TRBD1 matching over 10 bases. Unmatched junction bases numbered 10, after V lost 2 bases and J lost 12 bases. CDR3 length equals 15 residues. Germline V gives CDR1 MGHDK, CDR2 SYGVNS.

This clonotype was seen many times. The V gene is TRBV24-1, the J gene TRBJ2-2, with 12 positions matching TRBD2. The CDR3 is 17 amino acids. With V trimmed by 0 bases and J by 6 bases, 4 bases remained unmatched. Germline V CDR1 and CDR2: KGHDR, SFDVKD. The CDR3 region is CATSDLGTSGRSGELFF. The DNA for the CDR3 is TGTGCCACCAGTGATTTGGGAACTAGCGGGAGGTCCGGGGAGCTGTTTTTT.

CDR3 sequence: CASSYSVNRGFYSNQPQHF. The CDR3 DNA reads TGTGCCAGCAGTTACTCGGTAAACAGGGGCTTTTATAGCAATCAGCCCCAGCATTTT. V gene TRBV6-5 combines with J gene TRBJ1-5; 7 nucleotides line up with TRBD1. CDR1 and CDR2 (germline): MNHEY, SVGAGI. CDR3 length: 19 residues. V lost 0 bases, J lost 0 bases, and 11 bases stayed unmatched.

This clonotype turned up a few times. The CDR3 nucleotides read TGTGCCACCCGAAATCCCCCCGATCGCAATCAGCCCCAGCATTTT. Its translation is CATRNPPDRNQPQHF. The rearrangement joins TRBV27 to TRBJ1-5; D ambiguous. Germline CDR1 is MNHEY and CDR2 is SMNVEV (reference sequence). V lost 10 bases and J lost 2, with 18 bases in between. CDR3 length: 15 residues.

This clonotype was seen a handful of times. Its ends do not fully match the called genes, so a read error is possible. The genes are TRBV11-2 and TRBJ2-1; D not certain. The germline CDR1 and CDR2 sequences are SGHAT and FQNNGV. The length of the CDR3 is 11 residues. CDR3 protein: CASTLGLGQFF. The CDR3 nucleotides read TGTGCCAGCACCTTAGGTTTGGGGCAGTTCTTC.

The rearrangement links TRBV20-1 to TRBJ2-2, with D maybe TRBD2 (8 bases). The CDR3 consists of 18 residues. Trimming shortened V by 2 bases and J by 0 bases, and 19 bases separated the two germline ends. Germline loops: CDR1 DFQATT, CDR2 SNEGSKA (reference sequence). The CDR3, as DNA: TGCAGTGCTAGAAATCCACGGGGGGGGACAGCGAACACCGGGGAGCTGTTTTTT. Its translation: CSARNPRGGTANTGELFF.

There are a few counts of this clonotype. The rearrangement joins TRBV7-6 to TRBJ2-2; D not certain. V lost 5 bases and J 9 bases, leaving 13 bases between the germline ends. CDR1 is SGHVS, CDR2 FNYEAQ, per germline. The CDR3 is 13 amino acids. The CDR3 region has the DNA TGTGCCAGCAGCGGATACCGGGTCAGGGAGCTGTTTTTT. Its protein is CASSGYRVRELFF.

This clonotype was detected only a few times. The rearrangement uses TRBV5-1 and TRBJ2-1; D is ambiguous. Trimming removed 0 bases from V and 6 bases from J, with 13 bases in between. Germline V gene data show CDR1 as SGHRS and CDR2 as YFSETQ. This CDR3 spans 15 amino acids. The CDR3 bases are TGCGCCAGCAGCTTGGGGGAAGGCCTCGGCAATGAGCAGTTCTTC. Translation: CASSLGEGLGNEQFF.

This rearrangement joins TRBV5-1 to TRBJ2-5; D perhaps matches TRBD1 (5 bases). Germline CDR1 and CDR2: SGHRS and YFSETQ. V dropped 1 base and J dropped 1 base, with 17 bases sitting between them. The CDR3 contains 17 residues. This chain's CDR3 is CASSLSPPSGSQETQYF. Here the CDR3 DNA reads TGCGCCAGCAGCTTGTCGCCCCCTTCAGGGTCCCAAGAGACCCAGTACTTC.

This clonotype was observed many times. In DNA form, the CDR3 reads TGCAGTGCTAGAGACCCGATTGTTACACCCCAGCATTTT. As protein: CSARDPIVTPQHF. V gene TRBV20-1 combines with J gene TRBJ1-5; D is undetermined. V lost 0 bases, J lost 10 bases, and 13 bases lay in between. Germline V CDR1 and CDR2: DFQATT, SNEGSKA (reference sequence). The CDR3 covers 13 residues.

The chain joins TRBV4-3 to TRBJ2-7; TRBD1 matches at 7 bases. J gave up 4 bases and V 1 base, and 7 bases lay outside the gene matches. This CDR3 comprises 15 residues. Germline V gives CDR1 LGHNA, CDR2 YSLEER. In DNA, the CDR3 is TGCGCCAGCAGCCAAGTAGGGGGCTCATTTTACGAGCAGTACTTC. Its translation: CASSQVGGSFYEQYF.

This clonotype was picked up a small number of times. The genes are TRBV10-3 and TRBJ2-1; D is uncertain. From germline, CDR1 is ENHRY and CDR2 SYGVKD. The CDR3 runs 16 residues. The V end was cut by 6 bases, the J end by 0 bases, with 15 bases between. CDR3 nucleotides: TGTGCCATCAGGCCGACGTGGGGAAGCTCCTACAATGAGCAGTTCTTC. Translated: CAIRPTWGSSYNEQFF.